The clone carrying this T cell receptor (beta chain) has ten or more counts. Its antigen is as yet unknown. The germline gives CDR1 MDHEN, CDR2 SYDVKM. V lost 7 bases and J lost 3, with 14 bases in between. The CDR3 length is 14 residues. TCRdb ran MiXCR on the 5' RACE reads and lists one entry per CDR3 protein. This sample has some 30,000 distinct CDR3 sequences, with roughly 10% found just once. This record comes from a study of spatial heterogeneity in lung cancer. Time point described: blood at routine non-recurrence follow-up after resection. Overall study results and limits: Resection blood, more than follow-up blood, showed ubiquitous expanded tumor TCRs.

The TCR sequence derives from a female donor with early-stage non-small cell lung cancer. V gene TRBV28 combines with J gene TRBJ2-3; the D gene is possibly TRBD2 (7 bases). The starting material was PBMCs, obtained at follow-up. The CDR3: CASTGGVETDTQYF. DNA for the CDR3: TGTGCCAGCACGGGGGGCGTTGAAACAGATACGCAGTATTTT.